Listed here are 30 T cell receptor beta chains from one sample, sequenced in a study of T cell responses to AZD1222 COVID-19 vaccine. TCRdb keeps only in-frame clones here, not all; method: immunoSEQ multiplex PCR. The sample contains 120,000 to 150,000 clones, about 82% of which appear only once. Sequencing used peripheral blood, obtained 28 days after the second AZD1222 dose. All receptors derive from an adult who received the AZD1222 COVID-19 vaccine.

V is TRBV28 and J is TRBJ1-2, with 7 bases lining up with TRBD1. The trim removed 2 bases at V and 2 bases at J, leaving 2 bases unmatched. The germline V gene encodes CDR1 MDHEN and CDR2 SYDVKM. The CDR3 consists of 14 residues. CDR3 sequence reads: CASSLTGENYGYTF. DNA of the CDR3: TGTGCCAGCAGTTTAACAGGGGAAAACTATGGCTACACCTTC.

The chain carries TRBV3-1 (or the pseudogene TRBV3-2) and TRBJ2-5, with TRBD2 as a possible D gene (6 bases). The CDR3 is 15 residues long. Germline V gene lookup returns CDR1 LGHDT and CDR2 YNNKEL (reference sequence). The ends were cut back, 1 base at V and 5 bases at J, with 14 bases in the middle. CDR3 DNA sequence: TGTGCCAGCAGCCAAGGGGACGGGAGTGGGGAGACCCAGTACTTC. It is translated as CASSQGDGSGETQYF.

V is TRBV19 and J is TRBJ2-7, with D uncertain. The CDR3 covers 13 residues. CDR1 LNHDA and CDR2 SQIVND come from the germline V gene (reference sequence). With 7 bases removed from V and 7 bases from J, the gap between germline ends came to 17 bases. CDR3 sequence: CASNPTPGEEQYF. As DNA, the CDR3 is TGTGCCAGTAACCCAACACCCGGTGAGGAGCAGTACTTC. Filled out from reference TRBV19 and TRBJ2-7, the complete variable domain reads DGGITQSPKYLFRKEGQNVTLSCEQNLNHDAMYWYRQDPGQGLRLIYYSQIVNDFQKGDIAEGYSVSREKKESFPLTVTSAQKNPTAFYLCASNPTPGEEQYFGPGTRLTVT.

This clone came up once. V gene TRBV24-1 combines with J gene TRBJ1-5; D perhaps matches TRBD1 (6 bases). The CDR3 totals 17 residues. Germline V gene sequence: CDR1 KGHDR, CDR2 SFDVKD. Between the trimmed V and J ends, which lost 4 bases and 5 bases, there was a span of 20 bases. The CDR3 DNA reads as TGTGCCACCAGTGACTCGACAGGCCACGATGGGGATCAGCCCCAGCATTTT. Residues: CATSDSTGHDGDQPQHF.

V gene TRBV6-5 combines with J gene TRBJ2-2; tentatively, D is TRBD1 (6 bases). Trimming removed 6 bases from V and 5 bases from J, with 10 bases in between. The CDR3 spans 13 residues. The germline V gene has CDR1 MNHEY and CDR2 SVGAGI. The CDR3 DNA reads as TGTGCCAGCAGCACACAGGGTACCGGGGAGCTGTTTTTT. Protein sequence: CASSTQGTGELFF.

This rearrangement joins TRBV5-4 to TRBJ1-2, with D hard to call. The CDR3 loop spans 15 amino acids. Trimming removed 0 bases from V and 6 bases from J, with 15 bases in between. Germline CDR1 SGHNT, CDR2 YYREEE (reference sequence). CDR3 sequence: CASSLGTVAQDGYTF. The CDR3 DNA sequence: TGTGCCAGCAGCTTGGGGACGGTGGCTCAGGATGGCTACACCTTC.

The gene calls are TRBV5-6 and TRBJ2-2; TRBD1 agrees at 7 bases. V shed 1 base, J shed 5 bases, and the junction held 11 bases outside the gene matches. This CDR3 is built from 17 residues. CDR1 is SGHDT, CDR2 YYEEEE, per germline. The CDR3 nucleotides read TGTGCCAGCAGCTTGCGGGCTTACAGGGGTAAGACCGGGGAGCTGTTTTTT. Protein: CASSLRAYRGKTGELFF.

This clone has just one count. Here the CDR3 DNA reads TGTGCCAGCACCCCCTCCTCGGGGGCAGATACGCAGTATTTT. Residues: CASTPSSGADTQYF. The chain couples TRBV2 to TRBJ2-3; TRBD2 might be the D (6 bases). Looked up from germline, CDR1 is SNHLY and CDR2 is FYNNEI. The germline V and J ends were trimmed by 7 bases and 4 bases, with 15 bases remaining between them. CDR3 length: 14 residues.

This clone has just a few counts. This rearrangement joins TRBV19 to TRBJ2-2; D remains ambiguous. Germline CDR1 is LNHDA and CDR2 is SQIVND (reference sequence). Trimming removed 0 bases at V and 7 bases at J, with 6 bases between. CDR3 length: 13 residues. The CDR3 DNA follows: TGTGCCAGTAGTATAGACAATTACGGGGAGCTGTTTTTT. Its translation is CASSIDNYGELFF.

The chain joins TRBV4-2 to TRBJ2-7; 12 bases agree with TRBD1. Germline V gene lookup returns CDR1 LGHNA and CDR2 YNFKEQ. The J segment lost 6 bases and the V segment lost 5 bases, leaving 8 bases of the junction unmatched. CDR3 length: 15 residues. CDR3 DNA: TGTGCCAGCAGCTGGACCGGGACAGGGGGCCGCGAGCAGTACTTC. Translated: CASSWTGTGGREQYF.

This clone was observed a single time. V usage is TRBV10-3 and J usage is TRBJ1-1; 8 bases are a match to TRBD1. CDR1 ENHRY and CDR2 SYGVKD come from the germline V gene. This CDR3 has 15 residues. V dropped 2 bases and J dropped 0; count of bases not matched to a gene: 2. The CDR3 nucleotides read TGTGCCATCAGTGAGCTGGACAGGGTGAACACTGAAGCTTTCTTT. Translating gives CAISELDRVNTEAFF.

This rearrangement joins TRBV5-1 to TRBJ2-7; 8 bases fit TRBD2. Trimming took 4 bases from V and 5 from J; bases not matched to a gene: 14. The CDR3 spans 16 residues. Per germline, CDR1 SGHRS and CDR2 YFSETQ. The CDR3 spells CASSTGREGGLNEQYF. The CDR3 nucleotides read TGCGCCAGCAGCACGGGCCGGGAGGGAGGGTTAAACGAGCAGTACTTC.

In this sample, this clone turned up once. The chain couples TRBV18 to TRBJ2-1; D is perhaps TRBD2 (6 bases). CDR1 and CDR2 (germline): KGHSH, LQKENI. The CDR3 runs 21 residues. The V gene lost 2 bases and the J gene lost 6 bases, with 32 bases spanning the gap. The CDR3, as DNA: TGTGCCAGCTCACCAAATTCCTCGCGGGACGTCCTTCCCCCCCCCTTCAATGAGCAGTTCTTC. It encodes CASSPNSSRDVLPPPFNEQFF.

The J gene is TRBJ2-7, the V gene TRBV3-1 (or the pseudogene TRBV3-2), with D perhaps being TRBD1 or TRBD2 (7 bases each). V gave up 5 bases and J gave up 4 bases, with 15 bases separating them. Germline loops: CDR1 LGHDT, CDR2 YNNKEL (reference sequence). CDR3 size: 14 residues. The chain's CDR3 is CASSSVRGGYEQYF. For the CDR3, the DNA is TGTGCCAGCAGCTCCGTCAGGGGGGGTTACGAGCAGTACTTC.

The rearrangement joins TRBV12-3 or TRBV12-4 to TRBJ1-1, with D maybe TRBD1 (5 bases). V lost 10 bases and J 1 base, leaving 13 bases between the germline ends. This CDR3 region has 13 residues. The CDR3 DNA sequence: TGTGCCAACCCTGAGACAGAGAACACTGAAGCTTTCTTT. It encodes CANPETENTEAFF.

In its sample, this clone was seen once. The chain has TRBV10-2 and TRBJ2-3, with D tentatively TRBD2 (6 bases). In germline, CDR1 is WSHSY, CDR2 SAAADI. V was clipped by 8 bases and J by 5 bases, with 14 bases between them. This CDR3 spans 13 amino acids. The CDR3 DNA reads TGCGCCAGCCAACGGGACTTCCGAGATACGCAGTATTTT. This encodes CASQRDFRDTQYF.

The CDR3 reads CASSLGQGTNEQFF. The CDR3 nucleotides are TGCGCCAGCAGCTTGGGACAGGGTACCAATGAGCAGTTCTTC. The chain has TRBV5-1 and TRBJ2-1; TRBD1 agrees at 7 bases. J gave up 6 bases and V 0 bases, and 3 bases lay outside the gene matches. Germline loops: CDR1 SGHRS, CDR2 YFSETQ. This CDR3 spans 14 amino acids.

The V call is TRBV5-1, the J call TRBJ2-1, with TRBD2 identical over 11 bases. The V segment lost 2 bases and the J segment 6 bases; nucleotides outside the gene matches: 4. The CDR3 is made up of 15 amino acids. The germline CDR1 and CDR2 sequences are SGHRS and YFSETQ. CDR3 nucleotides: TGCGCCAGCAGCTTACTAGCGGGAGCATCCAATGAGCAGTTCTTC. Amino acids: CASSLLAGASNEQFF.

V is TRBV10-1 and J is TRBJ1-1; tentatively, D is TRBD1 (5 bases). CDR1 and CDR2 (germline): WNHNN, SYGVQD (reference sequence). The V end was cut by 2 bases, the J end by 4 bases, with 8 bases between. This CDR3 is built from 13 residues. Here the CDR3 reads CASSERGGTEAFF. The CDR3 DNA reads as TGCGCCAGCAGTGAGAGGGGAGGCACTGAAGCTTTCTTT.

The gene calls are TRBV5-1 and TRBJ2-6; 7 nucleotides align to TRBD1. The ends lost 2 bases at V and 1 base at J; junction bases unmatched: 3. The CDR3 is made up of 16 amino acids. Germline CDR1 reads SGHRS; CDR2 reads YFSETQ. Written as DNA, the CDR3 is TGCGCCAGCAGCTTCTCACAGGGGTCTGGGGCCAACGTCCTGACTTTC. This codes for CASSFSQGSGANVLTF.

This sequence joins TRBV19 and TRBJ1-1; no clear D gene. CDR3 length: 12 residues. V dropped 5 bases and J dropped 10 bases, with 14 bases sitting between them. CDR1 and CDR2 from the germline V gene are LNHDA and SQIVND (reference sequence). The CDR3 loop reads CASSWREGPAFF. The CDR3 nucleotides are TGTGCCAGTAGTTGGCGGGAGGGTCCAGCTTTCTTT.

This clone showed up just once. V gene TRBV7-2 combines with J gene TRBJ1-1; possible D gene TRBD1, 5 bases. The germline CDR1 and CDR2 sequences are SGHTA and FQGNSA. The CDR3 runs to 14 residues. V shed 1 base and J shed 4 bases, with 10 bases lying between them. The CDR3 DNA reads as TGTGCCAGCAGCTTAGTTGGGACGGGCACTGAAGCTTTCTTT. Amino acid sequence: CASSLVGTGTEAFF.

V and J are TRBV6-5 and TRBJ1-4; no clear D gene. The CDR3 consists of 16 residues. Germline V lookup: CDR1 MNHEY, CDR2 SVGAGI. The ends were cut back, 0 bases at V and 3 bases at J, with 11 bases in the middle. CDR3 amino acids: CASSYSPSFSNEKLFF. CDR3 coding DNA: TGTGCCAGCAGTTACTCGCCCAGCTTCTCTAATGAAAAACTGTTTTTT.

This clone was seen a single time. The rearrangement uses TRBV6-5 and TRBJ2-5; D gene uncertain. The CDR3 contains 11 residues. Trimming removed 2 bases at V and 2 bases at J, with 0 bases between. The V gene's germline CDR1 is MNHEY and CDR2 SVGAGI. The CDR3 region has the DNA TGTGCCAGCAGTTACCAAGAGACCCAGTACTTC. Translated, it gives CASSYQETQYF.

This sequence joins TRBV28 and TRBJ1-2; the D gene is possibly TRBD1 (6 bases). Per germline, CDR1 MDHEN and CDR2 SYDVKM. Trimming cost V 6 bases and J 2 bases, with 13 bases left between them. The CDR3 is made up of 14 amino acids. The CDR3: CASSPGGGNYGYTF. CDR3 bases: TGTGCCAGCAGCCCAGGAGGGGGGAACTATGGCTACACCTTC.

The chain is built from TRBV7-9 and TRBJ2-3; 13 nucleotides match TRBD2. The CDR3 is made up of 15 amino acids. CDR1 is SEHNR, CDR2 FQNEAQ, per germline (reference sequence). The J segment lost 3 bases and the V segment lost 5 bases, leaving 2 bases of the junction unmatched. This chain's CDR3 is CASSPTSGGTDTQYF. CDR3 DNA: TGTGCCAGCAGCCCGACTAGCGGGGGGACAGATACGCAGTATTTT.

This chain's CDR3 is CASSGLLLETQYF. CDR3 nucleotides: TGTGCCAGTAGTGGACTATTACTAGAGACCCAGTACTTC. This chain links TRBV19 with TRBJ2-5, with D possibly matching TRBD2 (6 bases). Germline loops: CDR1 LNHDA, CDR2 SQIVND (reference sequence). The CDR3 is 13 amino acids. With 5 bases removed from V and 4 bases from J, the gap between germline ends came to 11 bases. Complete variable domain (other parts from reference TRBV19 and TRBJ2-5): DGGITQSPKYLFRKEGQNVTLSCEQNLNHDAMYWYRQDPGQGLRLIYYSQIVNDFQKGDIAEGYSVSREKKESFPLTVTSAQKNPTAFYLCASSGLLLETQYFGPGTRLLVL.

In this sample, this clone turned up a few times. This sequence joins TRBV7-9 and TRBJ1-5; 7 bases agree with TRBD1. The CDR3 has 14 residues. The junction had 2 bases not matched to a gene; V was cut back by 1 base and J by 5 bases. Germline loops: CDR1 SEHNR, CDR2 FQNEAQ (reference sequence). CDR3 in DNA: TGTGCCAGCAGCTTAGAGGGGGCGGATCAGCCCCAGCATTTT. It specifies CASSLEGADQPQHF.

The V gene is TRBV7-4, the J gene TRBJ1-1, with D perhaps TRBD1 (6 bases). The CDR3 is 14 amino acids. The germline CDR1 and CDR2 sequences are SGHVT and SQSDAQ. The ends were cut back, 3 bases at V and 1 base at J, with 9 bases in the middle. The CDR3, as DNA: TGTGCCAGCAGCTTGGGACATAGGAACACTGAAGCTTTCTTT. It yields the protein CASSLGHRNTEAFF.

The chain carries TRBV6-5 and TRBJ2-7; the D is unclear. The length of the CDR3 is 11 residues. Trimming left V 7 bases short and J 3 bases short, with 7 bases between. In germline, CDR1 is MNHEY, CDR2 SVGAGI. The CDR3 nucleotides read TGTGCCAGCAAACAAATCTACGAGCAGTACTTC. Its protein is CASKQIYEQYF.